Listed here are 11 T cell receptor beta chains from one sample, sequenced in a study of blood T cell repertoires in COVID-19. The repertoire was sequenced with immunoSEQ multiplex PCR; TCRdb's copy has only in-frame clones and lacks some. The sample holds around 150,000 clones; approximately 83% are singletons and the top ten take approximately 3.8%. The sequencing input was peripheral blood. The receptor source for this set is a woman aged 60-70 years with acute or convalescent COVID-19.

V and J are TRBV11-3 and TRBJ1-1; 10 nucleotides match TRBD1. The germline gives CDR1 SGHNT, CDR2 YENEEA. The CDR3 runs to 19 residues. V was clipped by 2 bases and J by 1 base; unmatched bases: 13. The CDR3 reads CASSLTPGQGRSRNTEAFF. The CDR3 DNA is TGTGCCAGCAGCTTAACTCCGGGACAGGGGAGGAGTAGGAACACTGAAGCTTTCTTT.

This clone has just a few counts. The V and J genes are TRBV14 and TRBJ2-1; 8 bases are a match to TRBD1. The CDR3 contains 15 residues. Germline values: CDR1 SGHDN, CDR2 FVKESK. Unmatched junction bases numbered 5, after V lost 4 bases and J lost 3 bases. The CDR3 DNA sequence: TGTGCCAGCAGCCTCGGGACAGGATTCTACAATGAGCAGTTCTTC. This encodes CASSLGTGFYNEQFF.

CDR3 in amino acids: CASSFSRQGSYGYTF. The CDR3 DNA reads TGCGCCAGCAGCTTCAGTCGACAGGGGAGCTATGGCTACACCTTC. J is TRBJ1-2 and V is TRBV5-1; 8 nucleotides align to TRBD1. With V trimmed by 2 bases and J by 4 bases, 7 bases remained unmatched. CDR1 is SGHRS, CDR2 YFSETQ, per germline. The CDR3 extends over 15 amino acids.

The J gene is TRBJ2-5, the V gene TRBV4-3, with TRBD2 as a possible D gene (6 bases). The CDR3 runs 18 residues. V was cut by 1 base and J by 5 bases, with 23 bases left in between. Germline V gene data show CDR1 as LGHNA and CDR2 as YSLEER. This CDR3 reads CASSQVSSSGWAGETQYF. The CDR3 DNA reads as TGCGCCAGCAGCCAAGTTTCTTCGTCGGGTTGGGCGGGGGAGACCCAGTACTTC.

The V and J genes are TRBV29-1 and TRBJ1-2, with a tentative D call TRBD1 (5 bases). CDR1 and CDR2 (germline): SQVTM, ANQGSEA. Trimming stripped 1 base from V and 5 bases from J, with 17 bases between. The CDR3 spans 15 residues. The CDR3: CSVEGPSTVEYGYTF. CDR3 nucleotides: TGCAGCGTTGAAGGGCCCTCGACAGTAGAATATGGCTACACCTTC.

V usage is TRBV28 and J usage is TRBJ1-1, with D maybe TRBD1 (6 bases). Per the germline V gene, CDR1 is MDHEN and CDR2 is SYDVKM. There are 14 residues in the CDR3. Trimming took 11 bases from V and 1 from J, leaving 17 bases between them. The CDR3 spells CAGKPGQGNTEAFF. In DNA, the CDR3 is TGTGCCGGAAAACCGGGACAAGGGAACACTGAAGCTTTCTTT. Based on the CDR3 plus reference TRBV28 and TRBJ1-1, the full variable domain is DVKVTQSSRYLVKRTGEKVFLECVQDMDHENMFWYRQDPGLGLRLIYFSYDVKMKEKGDIPEGYSVSREKKERFSLILESASTNQTSMYLCAGKPGQGNTEAFFGQGTRLTVV.

The chain carries TRBV5-1 and TRBJ2-2, with a tentative D call TRBD2 (5 bases). The CDR3 extends over 14 amino acids. Germline V CDR1 and CDR2: SGHRS, YFSETQ. V lost 6 bases, J lost 0 bases, and 9 bases lay in between. The CDR3 protein is CASTELANTGELFF. In nucleotides, the CDR3 is TGCGCCAGCACCGAACTAGCGAACACCGGGGAGCTGTTTTTT.

The CDR3 here is CASTAGQSYGYTF. CDR3 DNA: TGTGCCAGCACCGCCGGACAGTCATATGGCTACACCTTC. The chain is built from TRBV9 and TRBJ1-2; the D gene is possibly TRBD1 (6 bases). The CDR3 totals 13 residues. Trimming left V 6 bases short and J 5 bases short, with 14 bases between. Germline values: CDR1 SGDLS, CDR2 YYNGEE.

This clone was counted once. This chain joins TRBV4-3 and TRBJ2-3, with a tentative D call TRBD2 (6 bases). The CDR3 has 17 amino acids. Germline V gene lookup returns CDR1 LGHNA and CDR2 YSLEER. The ends were cut back, 0 bases at V and 0 bases at J, with 13 bases in the middle. CDR3 DNA: TGCGCCAGCAGCCAAGACGGGAGCCACTCAAGCACAGATACGCAGTATTTT. Encoded protein: CASSQDGSHSSTDTQYF.

The rearrangement joins TRBV9 to TRBJ2-1, with a weak D call TRBD2 (6 bases). Trimming cost V 3 bases and J 6 bases, with 10 bases left between them. CDR3 size: 13 residues. Germline-derived CDR1 and CDR2 are SGDLS and YYNGEE. The CDR3 protein is CASSAEGPNEQFF. The CDR3, as DNA: TGTGCCAGCAGCGCGGAGGGTCCCAATGAGCAGTTCTTC.

The rearrangement uses TRBV11-3 and TRBJ2-1; D is possibly TRBD1 (5 bases). CDR3 length: 16 residues. CDR1 and CDR2 from the germline V gene are SGHNT and YENEEA. The V gene lost 4 bases and the J gene lost 2 bases, with 15 bases spanning the gap. CDR3 amino acids: CASSSLDTDTYNEQFF. As DNA, the CDR3 is TGTGCCAGCAGCTCCCTGGACACGGATACCTACAATGAGCAGTTCTTC.